These 23 T cell receptor beta chains originate from one sample sequenced in a study of blood T cell repertoires in COVID-19. Profiling relied on immunoSEQ multiplex PCR, and the TCRdb table lists in-frame clones only, not all of them. This sample has 95,000 to 110,000 clones, with approximately 85% found just once. The sample comprised peripheral blood. All receptors derive from a man in his fifties or sixties with acute or convalescent COVID-19.

The chain uses TRBV12-3 or TRBV12-4 and TRBJ2-2; no clear D. This CDR3 spans 11 amino acids. V was shortened by 6 bases and J by 7 bases, with 6 bases between the two germline ends. CDR3 sequence reads: CASSPGGELFF. In DNA, the CDR3 is TGTGCCAGCAGCCCCGGCGGGGAGCTGTTTTTT.

The chain links TRBV5-3 to TRBJ1-5, with a possible D match to TRBD1 (6 bases). TRBV5-3 falls under the ORF class, with uncertain function. This CDR3 has 15 amino acids. V lost 1 base, J lost 2 bases, and 10 bases lay in between. This CDR3 reads CARSLFNRGNQPQHF. The CDR3 DNA follows: TGTGCCAGAAGCTTGTTTAACAGGGGCAATCAGCCCCAGCATTTT.

The chain joins TRBV7-9 to TRBJ1-6, with a possible D match to TRBD1 (6 bases). Germline CDR1 reads SEHNR; CDR2 reads FQNEAQ (reference sequence). V shed 4 bases and J shed 0 bases, with 16 bases lying between them. This CDR3 spans 18 amino acids. The CDR3 here is CASSSGGRTSSYNSPLHF. The CDR3 nucleotides are TGTGCCAGCAGCTCGGGGGGGCGGACGAGCTCCTATAATTCACCCCTCCACTTT.

This clone was detected only a few times. The junction shows a germline mismatch at one end, possibly a read error. The chain uses TRBV7-7 and TRBJ2-3; TRBD2 aligns across 7 bases. Germline V CDR1 and CDR2: SSHAT, FNYEAQ (reference sequence). The CDR3 covers 13 residues. This CDR3 is CASSLRGADTQYF. CDR3 coding DNA: TGTGCTAGCAGCTTACGGGGGGCAGATACGCAGTATTTT.

V usage is TRBV4-3 and J usage is TRBJ2-7, with TRBD1 matching over 9 bases. Germline CDR1 reads LGHNA; CDR2 reads YSLEER. Losses at the gene ends were 0 bases for V and 0 bases for J; bases not matched to a gene: 18. The CDR3 runs to 21 residues. This CDR3 is CASSQDSIVKGRTGVSYEQYF. For the CDR3, the DNA is TGCGCCAGCAGCCAAGATTCAATCGTGAAGGGTCGGACAGGGGTCTCCTACGAGCAGTACTTC.

This rearrangement joins TRBV7-3 to TRBJ2-2; D is perhaps TRBD2 (5 bases). Germline CDR1 is SGHTA and CDR2 is FQGTGA. Trimming pared 6 bases from V and 6 bases from J, leaving 8 bases between. This CDR3 has 12 residues. The CDR3: CASRLGAGELFF. CDR3 nucleotides: TGTGCCAGCAGGCTCGGGGCCGGGGAGCTGTTTTTT.

The rearrangement joins TRBV6-5 to TRBJ2-7; 9 bases align to TRBD2. V shed 0 bases, J shed 0 bases, and the junction held 3 bases outside the gene matches. Germline lookup yields CDR1 MNHEY and CDR2 SVGAGI. The CDR3 runs 16 residues. The CDR3 region is CASSYSSSGDSYEQYF. The CDR3 nucleotides are TGTGCCAGCAGTTACTCGTCTAGCGGGGACTCCTACGAGCAGTACTTC.

The V and J genes are TRBV7-2 and TRBJ1-1; 8 nucleotides line up with TRBD1. CDR1 is SGHTA and CDR2 is FQGNSA in the germline V gene. Losses at the gene ends were 3 bases for V and 12 bases for J; bases not matched to a gene: 9. CDR3 length equals 13 residues. CDR3 loop: CASSFQGAERTFF. The DNA of the CDR3 is TGTGCCAGCAGCTTTCAGGGGGCGGAGAGAACTTTCTTT.

This clone was detected a few times. The chain employs TRBV18 and TRBJ1-3; D possibly corresponds to TRBD1 (6 bases). Germline lookup yields CDR1 KGHSH and CDR2 LQKENI. The CDR3 is 15 residues long. Trimming shortened V by 5 bases and J by 1 base, and 12 bases separated the two germline ends. CDR3 loop: CASSASGQSGNTIYF. For the CDR3, the DNA is TGTGCCAGCTCAGCTAGCGGACAGTCTGGAAACACCATATATTTT.

The chain has TRBV14 and TRBJ1-2; 8 bases fit TRBD1. This CDR3 is 14 amino acids long. From germline, CDR1 is SGHDN and CDR2 FVKESK. V lost 1 base and J lost 5; bases outside the gene matches: 3. CDR3 nucleotides: TGTGCCAGCAGCCAAGTGGACAGGGCATATGGCTACACCTTC. Translating it yields CASSQVDRAYGYTF.

This sequence joins TRBV7-9 and TRBJ1-3; 11 bases align to TRBD1. Germline V gene lookup returns CDR1 SEHNR and CDR2 FQNEAQ (reference sequence). Unmatched junction bases numbered 8, after V lost 4 bases and J lost 3 bases. The CDR3 is 17 amino acids. The CDR3 reads CASSSRTGGAVGNTIYF. For the CDR3, the DNA is TGTGCCAGCAGCTCTCGGACAGGGGGCGCGGTTGGAAACACCATATATTTT.

This sequence joins TRBV11-1 and TRBJ1-1; a possible D gene is TRBD1 (6 bases). The germline V and J ends were trimmed by 4 bases and 0 bases, with 12 bases remaining between them. Germline CDR1 SGHAT, CDR2 FQDESV (reference sequence). The CDR3 runs 15 residues. CDR3 sequence: CASSSTQGLNTEAFF. In nucleotides, the CDR3 is TGTGCCAGCAGCTCAACACAGGGTTTGAACACTGAAGCTTTCTTT.

The gene calls are TRBV6-5 and TRBJ1-3, with a weak D call TRBD1 (6 bases). V lost 7 bases and J 4 bases, leaving 17 bases between the germline ends. This CDR3 contains 15 residues. Germline CDR1 MNHEY, CDR2 SVGAGI. CDR3 amino acids: CASTEGGGTGNTIYF. CDR3 nucleotide sequence: TGTGCCAGCACAGAGGGCGGGGGCACGGGAAACACCATATATTTT.

The J gene is TRBJ2-5, the V gene TRBV7-9; D gene unclear. The germline V gene has CDR1 SEHNR and CDR2 FQNEAQ (reference sequence). V lost 1 base and J 5 bases, leaving 5 bases between the germline ends. This CDR3 spans 12 amino acids. The CDR3 sequence: CASSLVGETQYF. The CDR3 region has the DNA TGTGCCAGCAGCTTAGTCGGGGAGACCCAGTACTTC.

The chain joins TRBV7-9 to TRBJ2-7; perhaps TRBD2 as D (5 bases). Per the germline V gene, CDR1 is SEHNR and CDR2 is FQNEAQ (reference sequence). This CDR3 spans 14 amino acids. Trimming removed 1 base at V and 6 bases at J, with 13 bases between. The CDR3 sequence is CASSLGAMAGEQYF. For the CDR3, the DNA is TGTGCCAGCAGCTTAGGGGCAATGGCGGGCGAGCAGTACTTC.

The chain links TRBV7-9 to TRBJ2-7, with a tentative D call TRBD1 (7 bases). The length of the CDR3 is 14 residues. V was trimmed by 4 bases and J by 0 bases, leaving 10 bases between them. Per the germline V gene, CDR1 is SEHNR and CDR2 is FQNEAQ (reference sequence). The CDR3 sequence: CASSSGGSSYEQYF. The CDR3 DNA reads as TGTGCCAGCAGCTCAGGGGGGAGCTCCTACGAGCAGTACTTC. Supplemented by reference TRBV7-9 and TRBJ2-7, the full variable domain reads DTGVSQNPRHKITKRGQNVTFRCDPISEHNRLYWYRQTLGQGPEFLTYFQNEAQLEKSRLLSDRFSAERPKGSFSTLEIQRTEQGDSAMYLCASSSGGSSYEQYFGPGTRLTVT.

V usage is TRBV5-1 and J usage is TRBJ2-1; TRBD2 is a possible D gene (7 bases). The V end lost 5 bases, the J end lost 6 bases, and 21 bases lay between the germline ends. CDR1 is SGHRS, CDR2 YFSETQ, per germline. This CDR3 contains 16 residues. CDR3 residues: CASSSSSGPGANEQFF. The CDR3 DNA reads TGCGCCAGCAGTTCATCTAGCGGTCCGGGGGCCAATGAGCAGTTCTTC.

The rearrangement joins TRBV7-2 to TRBJ2-2; 10 nucleotides agree with TRBD2. Germline V gives CDR1 SGHTA, CDR2 FQGNSA. The CDR3 spans 16 residues. V lost 5 bases and J lost 3; bases outside the gene matches: 6. In nucleotides, the CDR3 is TGTGCCAGCAGCCCTCCGGGGACTAGCGACACCGGGGAGCTGTTTTTT. Amino acids: CASSPPGTSDTGELFF.

The V gene is TRBV9, the J gene TRBJ1-2; 9 bases are a match to TRBD1. CDR1 and CDR2 from the germline V gene are SGDLS and YYNGEE. After removal of 4 bases from V and 8 bases from J, the junction contained 9 bases not matched to a gene. The CDR3 runs 14 residues. The CDR3 loop reads CASSITGTGLGYTF. In DNA form, the CDR3 reads TGTGCCAGCAGCATCACCGGGACAGGGCTGGGCTACACCTTC.

This clone was seen a few times. CDR3 bases: TGTGCCAGCAGTTTCTCCGGGGGAACTAACTATGGCTACACCTTC. Its protein product is CASSFSGGTNYGYTF. The chain employs TRBV11-1 and TRBJ1-2, with a tentative D call TRBD1 (5 bases). From germline, CDR1 is SGHAT and CDR2 FQDESV (reference sequence). Trimming shortened V by 6 bases and J by 0 bases, and 14 bases separated the two germline ends. CDR3 length: 15 amino acids. The full variable domain, its missing parts supplied by reference TRBV11-1 and TRBJ1-2, is EAEVAQSPRYKITEKSQAVAFWCDPISGHATLYWYRQILGQGPELLVQFQDESVVDDSQLPKDRFSAERLKGVDSTLKIQPAELGDSAMYLCASSFSGGTNYGYTFGSGTRLTVV.

V usage is TRBV5-4 and J usage is TRBJ1-1; maybe TRBD1 (6 bases). The CDR3 is made up of 15 amino acids. V was clipped by 0 bases and J by 5 bases, with 14 bases between them. Germline CDR1 and CDR2: SGHNT and YYREEE (reference sequence). CDR3 nucleotide sequence: TGTGCCAGCAGCTTGGGTTTCCAGGGGCGAACTGAAGCTTTCTTT. Amino acid sequence: CASSLGFQGRTEAFF.

V gene TRBV7-9 combines with J gene TRBJ2-3; tentative D call: TRBD1 (5 bases). The CDR3 contains 17 residues. The ends were cut back, 0 bases at V and 2 bases at J, with 15 bases in the middle. The germline V gene encodes CDR1 SEHNR and CDR2 FQNEAQ (reference sequence). The CDR3 DNA reads TGTGCCAGCAGCTTAGCGCTCTCAGGGCCTGACACAGATACGCAGTATTTT. Its protein is CASSLALSGPDTDTQYF.

The genes are TRBV9 and TRBJ2-5, with a possible D match to TRBD1 (5 bases). The germline V and J ends were trimmed by 4 bases and 3 bases, with 13 bases remaining between them. The CDR3 loop spans 14 amino acids. Germline CDR1 reads SGDLS; CDR2 reads YYNGEE. This chain's CDR3 is CASSSHGAKETQYF. CDR3 DNA: TGTGCCAGCAGCTCCCATGGGGCGAAAGAGACCCAGTACTTC.